The clone carrying this TCR beta chain was counted ten times or more. Its specificity is unknown. The source of the sample is a study of T cell repertoires in cytomegalovirus infection. Each CDR3 protein gets one entry after TCRdb re-called the reads with MiXCR. Of fewer than 950,000 distinct CDR3 sequences in the sample, around a third were seen once. Germline loops: CDR1 MNHEY, CDR2 SMNVEV (reference sequence). Trimming removed 2 bases at V and 2 bases at J, with 4 bases between. The CDR3 loop spans 13 amino acids. The origin of this receptor is a human donor in good health (CMV status not recorded). Some clones in this sample may be carry-over from other donors' samples. The specimen was cultured CD8+ T cells from PBMCs, collected from culture after CMV antigen stimulation. The chain has TRBV27 and TRBJ2-1; D remains unclear. CDR3: CASSLIAYNEQFF. The CDR3 coding sequence is TGTGCCAGCAGTTTAATAGCCTACAATGAGCAGTTCTTC.